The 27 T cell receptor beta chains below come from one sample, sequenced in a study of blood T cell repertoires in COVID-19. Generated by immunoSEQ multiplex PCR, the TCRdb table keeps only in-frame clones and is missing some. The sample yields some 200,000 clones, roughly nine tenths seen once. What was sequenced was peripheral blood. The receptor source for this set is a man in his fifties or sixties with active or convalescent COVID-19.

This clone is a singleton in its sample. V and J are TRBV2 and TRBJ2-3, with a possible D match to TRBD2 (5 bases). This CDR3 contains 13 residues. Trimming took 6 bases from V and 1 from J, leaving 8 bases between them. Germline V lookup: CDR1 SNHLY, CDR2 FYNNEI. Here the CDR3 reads CASRDSRTDTQYF. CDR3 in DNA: TGTGCCAGCAGGGACTCCCGCACAGATACGCAGTATTTT.

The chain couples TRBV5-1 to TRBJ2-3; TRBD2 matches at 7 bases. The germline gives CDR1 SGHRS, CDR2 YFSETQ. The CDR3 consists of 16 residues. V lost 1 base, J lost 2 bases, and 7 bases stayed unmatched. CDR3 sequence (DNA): TGCGCCAGCAGCTTGTTCCAGGCGGGGGTCACAGATACGCAGTATTTT. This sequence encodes CASSLFQAGVTDTQYF.

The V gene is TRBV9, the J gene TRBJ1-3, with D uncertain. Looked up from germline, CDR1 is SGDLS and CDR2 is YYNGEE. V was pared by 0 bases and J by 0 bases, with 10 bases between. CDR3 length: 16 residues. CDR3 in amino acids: CASSVEWGGSGNTIYF. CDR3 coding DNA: TGTGCCAGCAGCGTAGAATGGGGAGGCTCTGGAAACACCATATATTTT.

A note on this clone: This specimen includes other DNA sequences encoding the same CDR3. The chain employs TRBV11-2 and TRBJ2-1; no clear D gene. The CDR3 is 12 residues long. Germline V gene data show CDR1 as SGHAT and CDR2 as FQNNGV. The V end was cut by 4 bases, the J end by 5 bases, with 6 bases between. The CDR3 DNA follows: TGTGCCAGCAGCTATCGAGACAATGAGCAGTTCTTC. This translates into CASSYRDNEQFF.

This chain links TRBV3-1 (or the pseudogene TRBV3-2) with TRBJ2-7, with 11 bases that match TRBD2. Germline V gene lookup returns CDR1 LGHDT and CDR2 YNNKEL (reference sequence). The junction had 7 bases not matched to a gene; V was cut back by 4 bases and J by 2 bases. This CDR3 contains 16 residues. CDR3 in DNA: TGTGCCAGCAGCCGAGAAAATAGCGGGGGGGCCTACGAGCAGTACTTC. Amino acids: CASSRENSGGAYEQYF.

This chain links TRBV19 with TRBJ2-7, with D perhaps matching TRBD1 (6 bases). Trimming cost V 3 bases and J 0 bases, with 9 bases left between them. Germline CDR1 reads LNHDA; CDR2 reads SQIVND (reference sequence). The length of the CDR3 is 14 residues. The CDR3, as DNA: TGTGCCAGTAGTATCGGGACACCCTCCTACGAGCAGTACTTC. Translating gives CASSIGTPSYEQYF.

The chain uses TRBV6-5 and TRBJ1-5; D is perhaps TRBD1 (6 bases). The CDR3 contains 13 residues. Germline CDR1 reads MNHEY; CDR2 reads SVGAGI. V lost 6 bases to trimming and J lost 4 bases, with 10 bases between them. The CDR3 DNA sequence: TGTGCCAGCAGGACAGGCAATAATCAGCCCCAGCATTTT. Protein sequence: CASRTGNNQPQHF.

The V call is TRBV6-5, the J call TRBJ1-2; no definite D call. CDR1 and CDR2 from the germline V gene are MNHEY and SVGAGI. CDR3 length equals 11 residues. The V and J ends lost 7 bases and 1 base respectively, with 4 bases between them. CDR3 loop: CASNGNYGYTF. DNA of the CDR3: TGTGCCAGCAACGGTAACTATGGCTACACCTTC.

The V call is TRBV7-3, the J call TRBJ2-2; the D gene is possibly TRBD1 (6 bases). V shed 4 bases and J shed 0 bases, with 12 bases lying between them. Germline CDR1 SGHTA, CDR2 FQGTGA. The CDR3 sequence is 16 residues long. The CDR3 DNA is TGTGCCAGCAGCTCCGTCGGGACACCGAACACCGGGGAGCTGTTTTTT. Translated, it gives CASSSVGTPNTGELFF.

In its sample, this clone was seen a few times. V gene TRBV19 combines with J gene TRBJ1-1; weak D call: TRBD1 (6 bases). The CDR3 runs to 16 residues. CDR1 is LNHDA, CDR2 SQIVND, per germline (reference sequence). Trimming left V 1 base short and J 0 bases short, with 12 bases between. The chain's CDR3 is CASSIGVGQLNTEAFF. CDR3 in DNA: TGTGCCAGTAGTATAGGGGTAGGACAGTTGAACACTGAAGCTTTCTTT. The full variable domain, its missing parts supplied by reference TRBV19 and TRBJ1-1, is DGGITQSPKYLFRKEGQNVTLSCEQNLNHDAMYWYRQDPGQGLRLIYYSQIVNDFQKGDIAEGYSVSREKKESFPLTVTSAQKNPTAFYLCASSIGVGQLNTEAFFGQGTRLTVV.

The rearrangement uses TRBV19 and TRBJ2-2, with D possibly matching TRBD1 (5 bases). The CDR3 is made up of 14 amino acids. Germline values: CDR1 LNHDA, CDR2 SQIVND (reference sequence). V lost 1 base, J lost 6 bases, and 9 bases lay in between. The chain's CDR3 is CASSIVQGSGELFF. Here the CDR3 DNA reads TGTGCCAGTAGTATAGTCCAGGGATCCGGGGAGCTGTTTTTT.

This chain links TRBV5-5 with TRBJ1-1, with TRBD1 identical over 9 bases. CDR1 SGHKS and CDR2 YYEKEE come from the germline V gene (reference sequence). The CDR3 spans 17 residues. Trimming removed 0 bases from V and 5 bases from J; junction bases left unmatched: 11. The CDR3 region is CASSLVGTGLVSTEAFF. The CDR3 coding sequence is TGTGCCAGCAGCTTGGTGGGGACAGGGCTTGTTTCAACTGAAGCTTTCTTT.

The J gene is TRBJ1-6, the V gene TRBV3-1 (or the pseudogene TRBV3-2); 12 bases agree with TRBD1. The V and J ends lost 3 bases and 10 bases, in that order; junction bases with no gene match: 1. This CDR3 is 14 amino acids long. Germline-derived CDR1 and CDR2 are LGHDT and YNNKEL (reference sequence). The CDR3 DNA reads TGTGCCAGCAGCCAGGGACAGGGGGCATCACCCCTCCACTTT. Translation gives CASSQGQGASPLHF.

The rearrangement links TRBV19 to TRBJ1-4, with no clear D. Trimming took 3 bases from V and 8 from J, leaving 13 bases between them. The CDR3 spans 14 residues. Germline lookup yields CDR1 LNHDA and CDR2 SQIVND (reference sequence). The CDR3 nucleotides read TGTGCCAGTAGTATCTCACGGTCGGGAGAAAAACTGTTTTTT. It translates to CASSISRSGEKLFF.

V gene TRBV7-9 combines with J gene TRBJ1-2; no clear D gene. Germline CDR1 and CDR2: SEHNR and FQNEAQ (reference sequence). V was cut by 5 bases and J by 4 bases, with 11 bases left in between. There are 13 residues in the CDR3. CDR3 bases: TGTGCCAGCAGCCCCGCCGGGTTCTATGGCTACACCTTC. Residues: CASSPAGFYGYTF.

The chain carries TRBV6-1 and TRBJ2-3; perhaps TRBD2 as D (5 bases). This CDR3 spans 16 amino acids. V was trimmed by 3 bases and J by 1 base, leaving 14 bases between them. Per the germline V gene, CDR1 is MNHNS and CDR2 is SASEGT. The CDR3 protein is CASSDYPGGGTDTQYF. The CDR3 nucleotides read TGTGCCAGCAGTGACTACCCAGGAGGCGGCACAGATACGCAGTATTTT.

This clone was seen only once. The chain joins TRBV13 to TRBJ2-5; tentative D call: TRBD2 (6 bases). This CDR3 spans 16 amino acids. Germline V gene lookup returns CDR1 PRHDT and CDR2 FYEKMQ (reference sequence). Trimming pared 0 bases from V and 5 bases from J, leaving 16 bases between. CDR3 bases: TGTGCCAGCAGCTTAGGGGTGGGCGGGGTCGACGAGACCCAGTACTTC. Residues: CASSLGVGGVDETQYF.

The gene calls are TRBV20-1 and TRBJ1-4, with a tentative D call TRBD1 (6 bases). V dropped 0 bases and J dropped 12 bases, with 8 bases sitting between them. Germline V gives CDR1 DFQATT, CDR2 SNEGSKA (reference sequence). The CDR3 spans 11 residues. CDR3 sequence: CSARDRTELFF. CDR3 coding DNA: TGCAGTGCTAGAGATCGGACAGAACTGTTTTTT.

The CDR3 sequence is CASRLGPIRKYNSPLHF. CDR3 coding DNA: TGTGCAAGTCGCTTAGGGCCCATTCGCAAGTATAATTCACCCCTCCACTTT. The V gene is TRBV12-2, the J gene TRBJ1-6; the tabulated D call, TRBD1, remains unverified against the DNA. TRBV12-2 is reported as a pseudogene. The CDR3 covers 17 residues.

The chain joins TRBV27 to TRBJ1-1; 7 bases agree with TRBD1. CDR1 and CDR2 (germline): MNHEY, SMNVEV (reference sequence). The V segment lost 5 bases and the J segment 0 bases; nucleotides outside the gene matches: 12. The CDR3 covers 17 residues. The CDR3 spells CASSPRRTGFMNTEAFF. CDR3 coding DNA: TGTGCCAGCAGTCCTCGTCGGACAGGCTTTATGAACACTGAAGCTTTCTTT.

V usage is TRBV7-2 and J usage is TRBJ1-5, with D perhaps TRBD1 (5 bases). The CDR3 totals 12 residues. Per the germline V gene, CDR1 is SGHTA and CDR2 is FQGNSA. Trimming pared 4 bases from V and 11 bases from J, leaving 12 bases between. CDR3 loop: CASSSPPGAQHF. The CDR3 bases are TGTGCCAGCAGCTCGCCGCCGGGGGCCCAGCATTTT.

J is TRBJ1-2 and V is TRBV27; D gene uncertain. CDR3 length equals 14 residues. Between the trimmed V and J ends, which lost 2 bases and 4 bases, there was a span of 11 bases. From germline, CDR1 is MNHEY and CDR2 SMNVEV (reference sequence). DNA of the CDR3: TGTGCCAGCAGTTTAAGGAGACCATCCTATGGCTACACCTTC. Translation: CASSLRRPSYGYTF.

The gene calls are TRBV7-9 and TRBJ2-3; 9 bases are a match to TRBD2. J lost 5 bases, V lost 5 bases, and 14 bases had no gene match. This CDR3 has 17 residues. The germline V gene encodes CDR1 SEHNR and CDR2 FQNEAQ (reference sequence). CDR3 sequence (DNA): TGTGCCAGCAGCCCCCCTATATATAGCGGGGGAAGAGATACGCAGTATTTT. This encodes CASSPPIYSGGRDTQYF.

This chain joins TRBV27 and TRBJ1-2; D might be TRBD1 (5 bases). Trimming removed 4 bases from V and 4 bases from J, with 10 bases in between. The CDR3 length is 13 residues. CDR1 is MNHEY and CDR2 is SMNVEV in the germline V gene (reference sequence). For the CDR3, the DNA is TGTGCCAGCAGTTGGGCAGGGCCCTATGGCTACACCTTC. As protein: CASSWAGPYGYTF.

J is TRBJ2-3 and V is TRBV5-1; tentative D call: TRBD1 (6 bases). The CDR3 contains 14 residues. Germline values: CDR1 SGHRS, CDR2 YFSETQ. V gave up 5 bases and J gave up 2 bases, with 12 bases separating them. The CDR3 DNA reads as TGCGCCAGCAGGCCTACAGGGAACACAGATACGCAGTATTTT. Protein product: CASRPTGNTDTQYF.

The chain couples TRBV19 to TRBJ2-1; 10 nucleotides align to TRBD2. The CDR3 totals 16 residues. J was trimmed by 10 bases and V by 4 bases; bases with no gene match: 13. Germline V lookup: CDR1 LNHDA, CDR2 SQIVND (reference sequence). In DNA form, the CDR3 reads TGTGCCAGTAGTACCCAAAGCGGGGGGGCCTTAGGAGAGCAGTTCTTC. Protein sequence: CASSTQSGGALGEQFF.

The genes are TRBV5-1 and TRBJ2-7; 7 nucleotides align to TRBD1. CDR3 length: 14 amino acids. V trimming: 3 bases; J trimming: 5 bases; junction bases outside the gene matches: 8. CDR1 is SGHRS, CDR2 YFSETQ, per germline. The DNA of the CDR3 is TGCGCCAGCAGCTCTGGACAGGAGTTGAACGAGCAGTACTTC. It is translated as CASSSGQELNEQYF.